Sequencing of this T cell receptor beta chain was carried out in a study of untreated major depressive disorder. Study results and caveats: Compared with controls, depressed patients showed more TRBV05-01 (Vbeta 5.1) usage in CD4+ T cells. The sequencing tests were limited to three preselected Vbeta families. In every subject, the five largest TRBV05-01 clones were private.

V lost 2 bases and J 1 base, leaving 14 bases between the germline ends. Germline CDR1 and CDR2: LGHNA and YSLEER. The CDR3 sequence is 16 residues long. Data came from immunoSEQ multiplex PCR; TCRdb stores just in-frame clones and leaves some out. In the table there are 10,000 to 15,000 clones, around nine tenths of which are singletons. Remarks on this clone: Its antigen is as yet unknown.

The rearrangement joins TRBV4-3 to TRBJ1-2; D ambiguous. The sequenced sample was CD4+ T cells from PBMCs. The sequence came from a woman between 25 and 40 years old with major depressive disorder. The CDR3 DNA is TGCGCCAGCAGCCAAATCCTGTTGGGTGTTAACTATGGCTACACCTTC. The encoded protein is CASSQILLGVNYGYTF.